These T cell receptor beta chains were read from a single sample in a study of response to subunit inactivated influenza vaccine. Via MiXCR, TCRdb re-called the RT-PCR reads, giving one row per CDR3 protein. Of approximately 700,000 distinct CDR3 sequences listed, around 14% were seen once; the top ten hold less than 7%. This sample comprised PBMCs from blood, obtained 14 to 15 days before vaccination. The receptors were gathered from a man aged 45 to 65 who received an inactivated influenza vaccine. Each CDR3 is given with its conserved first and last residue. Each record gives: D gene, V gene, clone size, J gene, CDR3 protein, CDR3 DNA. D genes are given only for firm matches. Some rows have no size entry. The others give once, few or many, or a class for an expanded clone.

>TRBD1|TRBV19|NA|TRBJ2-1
CASSNHRGTDHYEQFF
TGTGCCAGTAGTAACCACAGGGGAACGGATCACTATGAGCAGTTCTTC
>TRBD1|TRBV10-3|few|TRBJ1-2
CAISERGQGAGGYTF
TGTGCCATCAGTGAACGGGGACAGGGGGCCGGCGGCTACACCTTC
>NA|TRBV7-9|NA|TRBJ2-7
CASSLSSSFTYEQYF
TGTGCCAGCAGCTTAAGTAGTAGCTTCACCTACGAGCAGTACTTC
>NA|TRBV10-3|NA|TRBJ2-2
CAIPGPNTGELFF
TGTGCCATTCCGGGCCCTAACACCGGGGAGCTGTTTTTT
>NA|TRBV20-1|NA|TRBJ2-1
CSATGGGLGEQFF
TGCAGTGCTACCGGAGGAGGGTTGGGGGAGCAGTTCTTC
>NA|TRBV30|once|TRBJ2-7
CAWSVHSYYEQYF
TGTGCCTGGAGTGTACACTCCTACTACGAGCAGTACTTC
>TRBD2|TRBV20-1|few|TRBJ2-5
CSARAAGVRYQETQYF
TGCAGTGCTAGAGCCGCGGGGGTTCGATACCAAGAGACCCAGTACTTC
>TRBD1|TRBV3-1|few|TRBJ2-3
CASSPGQGASDTQYF
TGTGCCAGCAGCCCCGGACAGGGGGCCTCAGATACGCAGTATTTT
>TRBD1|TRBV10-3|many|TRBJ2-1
CAISTGQGNNEQFF
TGTGCCATATCCACGGGACAGGGTAACAATGAGCAGTTCTTC
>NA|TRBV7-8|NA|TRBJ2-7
CASSLGQVGVLYEQYF
TGTGCCAGCAGCTTAGGACAGGTCGGTGTACTCTACGAGCAGTACTTC
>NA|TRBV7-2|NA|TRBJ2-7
CASPLIRQSYEQYF
TGTGCCAGCCCCCTCATCCGGCAGTCCTACGAGCAGTACTTC
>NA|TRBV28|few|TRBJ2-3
CASMPGWPSTDTQYF
TGTGCCAGCATGCCGGGCTGGCCTAGCACAGATACGCAGTATTTT
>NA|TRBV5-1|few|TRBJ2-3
CASSLGNGGVTDTQYF
TGCGCCAGCAGCTTGGGGAATGGCGGAGTCACAGATACGCAGTATTTT
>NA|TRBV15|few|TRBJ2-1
CATSTLPGRGAYNEQFF
TGTGCCACCAGCACGCTACCCGGGCGCGGGGCCTACAATGAGCAGTTCTTC
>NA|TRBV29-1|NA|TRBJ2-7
CSVGSGTGPYEQYF
TGCAGCGTGGGTTCCGGGACTGGCCCCTACGAGCAGTACTTC
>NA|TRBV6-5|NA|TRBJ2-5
CASSYRDRVGTQYF
TGTGCCAGCAGTTACCGGGACCGCGTTGGGACCCAGTACTTC
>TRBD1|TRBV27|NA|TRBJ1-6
CASSLRQGRDSPLHF
TGTGCCAGCAGTCTTCGACAGGGAAGGGATTCACCCCTCCACTTT
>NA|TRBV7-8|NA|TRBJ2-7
CASSSGVGDEQYF
TGTGCCAGCAGCTCAGGGGTTGGCGACGAGCAGTACTTC
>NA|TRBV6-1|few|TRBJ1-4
CASRSVGGNEKLFF
TGTGCCAGCAGGTCCGTGGGGGGAAATGAAAAACTGTTTTTT
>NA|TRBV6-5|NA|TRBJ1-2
CASSYNRVGSGYTF
TGTGCCAGCAGTTACAACAGGGTCGGCTCTGGCTACACCTTC
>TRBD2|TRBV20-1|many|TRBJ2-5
CSARDLLLAGGQETQYF
TGCAGTGCTAGAGATCTCCTACTAGCGGGGGGGCAAGAGACCCAGTACTTC
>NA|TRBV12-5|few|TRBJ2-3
CASAQTDTQYF
TGTGCTAGTGCTCAAACAGATACGCAGTATTTT
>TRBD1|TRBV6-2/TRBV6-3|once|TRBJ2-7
CASRRQGSSYEQYF
TGTGCCAGCCGCAGACAGGGGAGCTCCTACGAGCAGTACTTC
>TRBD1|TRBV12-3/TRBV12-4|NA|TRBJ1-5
CASRSDREGDQPQHF
TGTGCCAGCAGATCTGACAGGGAGGGGGATCAGCCCCAGCATTTT
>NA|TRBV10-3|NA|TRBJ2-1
CAISETANNEQFF
TGTGCCATCAGTGAAACGGCCAACAATGAGCAGTTCTTC
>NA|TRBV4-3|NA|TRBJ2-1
CASSQEGSDMGEQFF
TGCGCCAGCAGCCAAGAGGGGTCAGATATGGGTGAGCAGTTCTTC
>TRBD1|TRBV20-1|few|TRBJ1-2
CSASDRGRLGARGYTF
TGCAGTGCTTCGGACAGGGGGCGATTAGGTGCGCGTGGCTACACCTTC
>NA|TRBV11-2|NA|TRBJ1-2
CASSLVRVHRRRGYGYTF
TGTGCCAGCAGCTTAGTACGGGTTCACAGGCGCCGCGGCTATGGCTACACCTTC
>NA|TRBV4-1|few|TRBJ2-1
CASSQDYGTTYNEQFF
TGCGCCAGCAGCCAAGATTACGGGACCACCTACAATGAGCAGTTCTTC
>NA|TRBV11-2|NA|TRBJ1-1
CASTREAWSTEAFF
TGTGCCAGCACCAGGGAGGCGTGGAGCACTGAAGCTTTCTTT
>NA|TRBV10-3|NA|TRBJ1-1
CAIRQGTQGDEAFF
TGTGCCATCAGGCAGGGAACCCAAGGGGATGAAGCTTTCTTT
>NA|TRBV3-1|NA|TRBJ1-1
CASSQGPGPRMNTEAFF
TGTGCCAGCAGCCAAGGCCCCGGACCGCGGATGAACACTGAAGCTTTCTTT
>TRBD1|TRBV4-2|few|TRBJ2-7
CASSRRAGTGDSYEQYF
TGTGCCAGCAGCCGAAGGGCGGGGACAGGGGACTCCTACGAGCAGTACTTC
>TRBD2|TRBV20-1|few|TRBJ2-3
CSASRREGTDTQYF
TGCAGTGCTAGCCGGCGGGAGGGGACAGATACGCAGTATTTT
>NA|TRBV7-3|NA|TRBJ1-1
CASSLQTENTEAFF
TGTGCCAGCAGTCTACAGACGGAGAACACTGAAGCTTTCTTT
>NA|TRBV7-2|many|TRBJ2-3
CASSLSMSITDTQYF
TGTGCCAGCAGCTTATCCATGAGTATCACAGATACGCAGTATTTT
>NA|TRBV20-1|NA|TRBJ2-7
CSARDQGRGYEQYF
TGCAGTGCTAGAGATCAGGGCAGGGGTTACGAGCAGTACTTC
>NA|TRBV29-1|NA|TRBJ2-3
CSVEADPSYTQYF
TGCAGCGTTGAAGCAGACCCATCTTATACGCAGTATTTT
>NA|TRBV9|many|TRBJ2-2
CASSVGGDTGELFF
TGTGCCAGCAGTGTGGGGGGAGACACCGGGGAGCTGTTTTTT
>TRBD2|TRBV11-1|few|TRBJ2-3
CASSPHLRSGRAGEAADTQYF
TGTGCCAGCAGCCCCCACCTACGGAGCGGGAGGGCCGGCGAAGCCGCAGATACGCAGTATTTT
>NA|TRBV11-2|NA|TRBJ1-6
CASSPLLNSPLHF
TGTGCCAGCAGCCCTCTTTTGAATTCACCCCTCCACTTT
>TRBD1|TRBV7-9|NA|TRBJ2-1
CASSLGQGEYNEQFF
TGTGCCAGCAGCTTAGGACAGGGGGAGTACAATGAGCAGTTCTTC
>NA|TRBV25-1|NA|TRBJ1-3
CASSEDRNTIYF
TGTGCCAGCAGTGAGGACCGAAACACCATATATTTT
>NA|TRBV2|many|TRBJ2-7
CASSPYGALNEQYF
TGTGCCAGCTCTCCCTATGGGGCCTTAAACGAGCAGTACTTC
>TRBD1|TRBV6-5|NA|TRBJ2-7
CASSYSGQGRGEQYF
TGTGCCAGCAGTTACTCGGGACAGGGGAGGGGTGAGCAGTACTTC
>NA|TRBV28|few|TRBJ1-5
CASSLPGFSNQPQHF
TGTGCCAGCAGTTTGCCGGGATTTAGCAATCAGCCCCAGCATTTT
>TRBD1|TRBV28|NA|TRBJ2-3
CASSSDRGGGDTQYF
TGTGCCAGCAGTTCGGACAGGGGAGGTGGAGATACGCAGTATTTT
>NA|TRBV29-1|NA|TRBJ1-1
CSATTPQGNTEAFF
TGCAGCGCAACCACACCTCAGGGAAACACTGAAGCTTTCTTT
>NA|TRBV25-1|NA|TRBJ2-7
CASQQGGYEQYF
TGTGCCTCCCAACAGGGGGGGTACGAGCAGTACTTC